This T cell receptor beta chain is drawn from a study of blood T cell repertoires in COVID-19. This clone was found a few times. The sample carries other DNA sequences with the same CDR3. Participants spanned ages roughly 18 to 90 years and resided in 20 to 30 US areas. V was pared by 2 bases and J by 4 bases, with 5 bases between. CDR1 DFQATT and CDR2 SNEGSKA come from the germline V gene (reference sequence). The CDR3 consists of 11 residues. TCRdb keeps only in-frame clones here, not all; method: immunoSEQ multiplex PCR. The sample lists around 200,000 clones, 85% occurring once. Sequenced sample: PBMCs or T cells enriched from blood (not recorded which). The V and J genes are TRBV20-1 and TRBJ2-5; D is undetermined. The clonotype originates from a man in his forties who had recovered from COVID-19. DNA for the CDR3: TGCAGTGCTAGAACCGGAGAGACCCAGTACTTC. Encoded protein: CSARTGETQYF.